This T cell receptor beta chain is from a study of beta chain features in type 1 diabetes. Study overall: Examined across all samples were just under 110,000,000 sorted cells. Study conclusions and caveats: Within the patient group, naive, central memory and Treg TCRB repertoires appeared more similar to each other than within healthy donors. High TCR expression in some cells could lead to their over-representation in cDNA sequencing. Among all four CD4+ subsets, Type 1 diabetes patients had TCRB CDR3s that were moderately but significantly shorter.

The table lists this clone with a few counts. Its antigen remains unknown. The V segment lost 6 bases and the J segment 3 bases; nucleotides outside the gene matches: 4. CDR3 size: 13 residues. Germline lookup yields CDR1 SNHLY and CDR2 FYNNEI. Isolated RNA was reverse transcribed in full, so expressed TCRB transcripts were sequenced. Repertoires were generated with immunoSEQ multiplex PCR, while TCRdb's copy carries only in-frame clones and drops some. The sample holds around 360,000 clones, roughly 12% seen once. The chain employs TRBV2 and TRBJ1-2, with 7 bases that match TRBD1. The sample consisted of naive CD4+ T cells from blood. The TCR was taken from a woman between 18 and 29 years old with type 1 diabetes. CDR3 DNA sequence: TGTGCCAGCAGCGCTGACAGGGACTATGGCTACACCTTC. Its protein product is CASSADRDYGYTF. Filled out from reference TRBV2 and TRBJ1-2, the complete variable domain reads EPEVTQTPSHQVTQMGQEVILRCVPISNHLYFYWYRQILGQKVEFLVSFYNNEISEKSEIFDDQFSVERPDGSNFTLKIRSTKLEDSAMYFCASSADRDYGYTFGSGTRLTVV.